This T cell receptor (beta chain) was sequenced in a study of blood T cell repertoires in COVID-19. Some clones are missing from TCRdb's copy, which holds only in-frame ones; the method was immunoSEQ multiplex PCR. Among about 230,000 clones listed, roughly 80% were seen once. This clone came up a few times. The sample was peripheral blood. The origin of this receptor is a woman of 80 years or more with acute or convalescent COVID-19.

CDR3 coding DNA: TGTGCCAGCAGCCCTAGGACAGGGATTGGAAACACCATATATTTT. Encoded protein: CASSPRTGIGNTIYF. The chain combines TRBV3-1 (or the pseudogene TRBV3-2) with TRBJ1-3; 8 nucleotides match TRBD1. With 4 bases clipped from V and 3 bases from J, the junction kept 5 bases outside the gene matches. Germline V lookup: CDR1 LGHDT, CDR2 YNNKEL (reference sequence). The CDR3 covers 15 residues.